The next 14 T cell receptor beta chains were all read from a single sample in a study of blood T cells in healthy people across ages. A second PCR, run for roughly 7 to 11 cycles, used a sample-barcoded 5' primer plus a J-beta primer mix. Using its own MiXCR run on the 5' RACE reads, TCRdb lists one record per CDR3 protein. This sample has roughly 2 million distinct CDR3 sequences, with about 50% found just once. The sequenced sample was blood. Receptor source: a woman aged 40 to 50 in good health.

The chain employs TRBV20-1 and TRBJ2-5, with D possibly matching TRBD2 (6 bases). Between the trimmed V and J ends, which lost 0 bases and 0 bases, there was a span of 14 bases. This CDR3 contains 16 residues. CDR1 and CDR2 (germline): DFQATT, SNEGSKA (reference sequence). The CDR3, as DNA: TGCAGTGCTAGAGAGGTACTAGCTTCAAACCAAGAGACCCAGTACTTC. It translates to CSAREVLASNQETQYF.

The CDR3 DNA sequence: TGTGCCATCAGGGAGCGGGGGGGATACAATGAGCAGTTCTTC. Translating it yields CAIRERGGYNEQFF. The chain couples TRBV27 to TRBJ2-1; TRBD2 aligns across 10 bases. The CDR3 spans 14 residues. V lost 10 bases, J lost 4 bases, and 7 bases stayed unmatched. Germline loops: CDR1 MNHEY, CDR2 SMNVEV (reference sequence).

The chain recombines TRBV11-2 with TRBJ2-5; TRBD2 aligns across 8 bases. Germline-derived CDR1 and CDR2 are SGHAT and FQNNGV. The CDR3 contains 13 residues. The junction had 3 bases not matched to a gene; V was cut back by 8 bases and J by 1 base. The CDR3 region is CASERGIQETQYF. CDR3 bases: TGTGCCAGCGAGCGGGGGATCCAAGAGACCCAGTACTTC.

The V and J genes are TRBV7-2 and TRBJ1-5; weak D call: TRBD1 (6 bases). This CDR3 is 16 amino acids long. Germline-derived CDR1 and CDR2 are SGHTA and FQGNSA. Trimming shortened V by 7 bases and J by 4 bases, and 20 bases separated the two germline ends. The CDR3 loop is CASTFGPTGPNQPQHF. CDR3 in DNA: TGTGCCAGCACCTTTGGGCCTACAGGGCCTAATCAGCCCCAGCATTTT.

This clonotype has just a few counts. The chain is built from TRBV4-2 and TRBJ1-2, with unresolved D. The CDR3 runs 15 residues. Germline CDR1 reads LGHNA; CDR2 reads YNFKEQ. The V end was cut by 1 base, the J end by 4 bases, with 13 bases between. The CDR3 nucleotides are TGTGCCAGCAGCCAAGCTAACCAGGCCTCCTATGGCTACACCTTC. Encoded protein: CASSQANQASYGYTF.

This chain uses TRBV6-5 with TRBJ2-3; 8 nucleotides match TRBD2. The CDR3 is 18 amino acids. V gave up 2 bases and J gave up 4 bases; unmatched junction bases: 14. Per the germline V gene, CDR1 is MNHEY and CDR2 is SVGAGI. CDR3 coding DNA: TGTGCCAGCAGTTACCCGGGGGGGGCGGAGGATCTAGCAGATACGCAGTATTTT. Its translation: CASSYPGGAEDLADTQYF.

This clonotype was observed once. Relative to the germline gene, one junction end is altered; a read error may explain this. The chain uses TRBV12-3 or TRBV12-4 and TRBJ2-3, with TRBD2 identical over 8 bases. This CDR3 is 16 amino acids long. As DNA, the CDR3 is TGTGCCGGCAGCCGAGTGGCGGGGGGAATCACAGATACGCAGTATTTT. This gives the protein CAGSRVAGGITDTQYF.

The V call is TRBV4-3, the J call TRBJ1-6, with D perhaps TRBD1 (5 bases). Trimming took off 0 bases at V and 11 bases at J, with 11 bases between the two ends. Looked up from germline, CDR1 is LGHNA and CDR2 is YSLEER. The CDR3 contains 14 residues. Written as DNA, the CDR3 is TGCGCCAGCAGCCAAGATATGGGGGTCGCACCCCTCCACTTT. Amino acids: CASSQDMGVAPLHF.

This chain joins TRBV6-1 and TRBJ2-4, with 7 positions matching TRBD1. The tail of the sequence fits TRBJ2-7 better, so the J call may be wrong. This CDR3 has 15 residues. Germline CDR1 is MNHNS and CDR2 is SASEGT. The CDR3 spells CASSLIQGISYEQYF. In DNA, the CDR3 is TGTGCCAGCAGCCTAATACAGGGGATCTCCTACGAGCAGTACTTC.

This rearrangement joins TRBV19 to TRBJ1-2; 10 bases are shared with TRBD1. The germline CDR1 and CDR2 sequences are LNHDA and SQIVND (reference sequence). V was clipped by 5 bases and J by 8 bases; unmatched bases: 8. This CDR3 comprises 14 residues. CDR3 loop: CASSYRDRGFGYTF. CDR3 sequence (DNA): TGTGCCAGTAGTTACCGGGACAGGGGATTCGGCTACACCTTC.

V usage is TRBV6-2 or TRBV6-3 and J usage is TRBJ2-3; no reliable D call. The germline V gene has CDR1 MNHEY and CDR2 SVGEGT. The CDR3 is made up of 17 amino acids. Trimming pared 2 bases from V and 2 bases from J, leaving 17 bases between. The CDR3 spells CASSYLLLTVDTDTQYF. The CDR3 DNA follows: TGTGCCAGCAGTTACCTATTACTCACAGTTGACACAGATACGCAGTATTTT.

The chain carries TRBV6-5 and TRBJ1-4; D perhaps matches TRBD1 (6 bases). Germline assignment: CDR1 MNHEY and CDR2 SVGAGI. CDR3 length: 13 residues. V lost 7 bases and J lost 10, with 16 bases in between. The CDR3, as DNA: TGTGCCAGCACCGGACAGATCGGCGGAAAACTGTTTTTT. This gives the protein CASTGQIGGKLFF.

This sequence joins TRBV28 and TRBJ1-4; D call uncertain. The ends were cut back, 4 bases at V and 8 bases at J, with 17 bases in the middle. This CDR3 region has 15 residues. Germline V gene lookup returns CDR1 MDHEN and CDR2 SYDVKM. In nucleotides, the CDR3 is TGTGCCAGCAGTTCGACTCCGAGTGGAGGAGAAAAACTGTTTTTT. It encodes CASSSTPSGGEKLFF.

This clonotype has only a few counts. V and J are TRBV5-1 and TRBJ2-5; D gene ambiguous. Trimming took off 6 bases at V and 4 bases at J, with 10 bases between the two ends. CDR1 SGHRS and CDR2 YFSETQ come from the germline V gene. This CDR3 comprises 12 residues. The CDR3 DNA sequence: TGCGCCAGCACCTACCCCGGAGAGACCCAGTACTTC. Translated, it gives CASTYPGETQYF.